These T cell receptor beta chains were read from a single sample in a study of blood T cell repertoires in COVID-19. Sequenced by immunoSEQ multiplex PCR; TCRdb stores in-frame clones only, minus some. This repertoire shows 300,000 to 400,000 clones, over 75% found once; its top ten account for more than 0.9%. The sample comprised PBMCs or T cells enriched from blood (not recorded which). These receptors were collected from a woman in her 30s who had recovered from COVID-19. CDR3s include the opening cysteine and the closing phenylalanine or tryptophan. The order of the fields is J gene, clone size, V gene, D gene, CDR3 DNA, CDR3 protein. A D gene is named only where the DNA matches it firmly. Some rows mark clone size as missing; the rest say once, few, many or name a class of expanded clone.

>TRBJ2-1|.|TRBV11-3|.
TGTGCCAGCAGCTTAGATTCTTCCACTTACAATGAGCAGTTCTTC
CASSLDSSTYNEQFF
>TRBJ1-2|once|TRBV19|TRBD1
TGTGCCAGTAGATGGACAGGGGGGTCTGGCTACACCTTC
CASRWTGGSGYTF
>TRBJ1-5|few|TRBV10-3|TRBD1
TGTGCCATCAGTGAAGGACAGGGGGGTCAGCCCCAGCATTTT
CAISEGQGGQPQHF
>TRBJ1-2|once|TRBV7-2|.
TGTGCCAGCAGCTTAGGGGTGGCGCGGGGCTACACCTTC
CASSLGVARGYTF
>TRBJ1-2|.|TRBV11-2|TRBD1
TGTGCCAGCAGCTTACCCCTGGGGGACAGGGGTGGCTACACCTTC
CASSLPLGDRGGYTF
>TRBJ1-2|.|TRBV11-2|.
TGTGCCAGCAGCTTAGACTCGGGGTGGGCAGGAGGGAACTATGGCTACACCTTC
CASSLDSGWAGGNYGYTF
>TRBJ2-5|.|TRBV4-1|TRBD2
TGCGCCAGCAGCCAAGATAGCGGGGGGGCCGCCACATTTTACTTC
CASSQDSGGAATFYF
>TRBJ2-7|.|TRBV18|.
TGTGCCAGCTCAGGCGGATCCTACGAGCAGTACTTC
CASSGGSYEQYF
>TRBJ2-5|once|TRBV5-1|TRBD2
TGCGCCAGCACCATTCCACTAGCGGGGGGGCAAGAGACCCAGTACTTC
CASTIPLAGGQETQYF
>TRBJ2-1|.|TRBV4-3|.
TGCGCCAGCAGCCGCAGGGACTTCGGCTCCTACAATGAGCAGTTCTTC
CASSRRDFGSYNEQFF
>TRBJ1-6|many|TRBV4-3|TRBD1
TGCGCCAGCAGCCAACAACAGGGGACCTATAATTCACCCCTCCACTTT
CASSQQQGTYNSPLHF
>TRBJ1-1|.|TRBV28|.
TGTGCCAGCAGTTTATTCAGTCAGGGTGAAGCTTTCTTT
CASSLFSQGEAFF
>TRBJ2-1|once|TRBV11-2|TRBD1
TGTGCCAGCAGGCGGACAGGGAGCTCCTACAATGAGCAGTTCTTC
CASRRTGSSYNEQFF
>TRBJ1-4|.|TRBV5-1|TRBD1
TGCGCCAGCAGCTTGGGAGGTTGGGGACAGGATGAAAAACTGTTTTTT
CASSLGGWGQDEKLFF
>TRBJ1-3|.|TRBV28|.
TGTGCCAGCAGTTTCCCATCGCTCCGGGATTCTGGAAACACCATATATTTT
CASSFPSLRDSGNTIYF
>TRBJ2-7|.|TRBV28|.
TGTGCCAGCAGTTTCTACAGGGCCCCCTACGGGCAGTACTTC
CASSFYRAPYGQYF
>TRBJ1-1|.|TRBV5-1|TRBD1
TGCGCCAGCAGCCCGGGACAGGGGGACACTGAAGCTTTCTTT
CASSPGQGDTEAFF
>TRBJ2-7|.|TRBV9|TRBD1
TGTGCCAGCAGCGTAGGGGGGACAGGCTCCTACGAGCAGTACTTC
CASSVGGTGSYEQYF
>TRBJ1-5|few|TRBV5-7|.
TGTGCCAGCAGCTTGGTTGGGGGCGCGAGTAAACAGCCCCAGCATTTT
CASSLVGGASKQPQHF
>TRBJ2-5|.|TRBV5-6|.
TGTGCCAGCAGCCAAAGACCGAGGGGGTGGGAGACCCAGTACTTC
CASSQRPRGWETQYF
>TRBJ1-6|.|TRBV28|.
TGTGCCAGCAACACACAGCCGACAGTTTCCTCACCCCTCCACTTT
CASNTQPTVSSPLHF
>TRBJ2-1|.|TRBV19|.
TGTGCCAGTAGTATTACGGTCTACGGTGAGCAGTTCTTC
CASSITVYGEQFF
>TRBJ2-5|once|TRBV28|.
TGTGCCAGCAGTCAAGGGGTGGAGACCCAGTACTTC
CASSQGVETQYF
>TRBJ2-5|.|TRBV9|TRBD2
TGTGCCAGCAGCGCCGGGGGGTCGTTTCAAGAGACCCAGTACTTC
CASSAGGSFQETQYF
>TRBJ1-5|.|TRBV30|.
TGTGCCTGGAGTGTACTGGGGCAGGGCGTTAGCAATCAGCCCCAGCATTTT
CAWSVLGQGVSNQPQHF
>TRBJ1-2|.|TRBV7-2|.
TGTGCCAGCAGCTTAGTGGGCGACAGCTATGGCTACACCTTC
CASSLVGDSYGYTF
>TRBJ2-2|.|TRBV3-1/TRBV3-2|TRBD1
TGTGCCAGCAGCCCCATAGAACCGGACAGGGAGAACACCGGGGAGCTGTTTTTT
CASSPIEPDRENTGELFF
>TRBJ2-7|.|TRBV5-4|TRBD1
TGTGCCAGCAGCTTCATGGGACAGGCAAACTACGAGCAGTACTTC
CASSFMGQANYEQYF
>TRBJ1-6|.|TRBV19|TRBD1
TGTGCCACCAGGACAGGGGCCTCAAATTCACCCCTCCACTTT
CATRTGASNSPLHF
>TRBJ1-2|.|TRBV28|.
TGTGCCACCTGCCGTGGAACAGGCTATGGCTACACCTTC
CATCRGTGYGYTF
>TRBJ2-2|few|TRBV10-3|TRBD2
TGTGCCACCCGGGGGGAAACGAACACCGGGGAGCTGTTTTTT
CATRGETNTGELFF
>TRBJ2-3|.|TRBV19|TRBD2
TGTGCCAGTAGTATGTCACGGGGGGGGAGGACAGATACGCAGTATTTT
CASSMSRGGRTDTQYF
>TRBJ2-1|.|TRBV27|TRBD2
TGTGCCAGCAGTTCCCAAGGACTAGCGGGGAACAATGAGCAGTTCTTC
CASSSQGLAGNNEQFF
>TRBJ1-2|.|TRBV3-1/TRBV3-2|.
TGTGCCAGCAGCCAACTGTATGGCTACACCTTC
CASSQLYGYTF
>TRBJ1-2|few|TRBV4-3|.
TGCGCCAGCAGCCAAGAACAGGGAACTAACTATGGCTACACCTTC
CASSQEQGTNYGYTF
>TRBJ1-2|once|TRBV24-1|.
TGTGCCACCAGTGCAGGGGCGTGGGGCTACACCTTC
CATSAGAWGYTF
>TRBJ1-5|.|TRBV6-5|.
TGTGCCAGCATGATGGACGGGGGGAATCAGCCCCAGCATTTT
CASMMDGGNQPQHF